The 8 T cell receptor beta chains presented below share a single source sample, sequenced in a study of cytomegalovirus exposure and HLA in healthy donors. This PCR relied on a set of 60 Vbeta primers and 13 Jbeta primers. This table comes from immunoSEQ multiplex PCR, and its TCRdb copy is limited to in-frame clones, with some not included. The data show about 31,000 clones, with less than 70% seen just once and about a fifth held by the top ten. The sample comprised PBMCs. Every receptor here comes from a man between 45 and 60 years old in good health and CMV-seropositive.

The rearrangement uses TRBV28 and TRBJ1-1; 9 bases map to TRBD1. This CDR3 region has 17 residues. Trimming cost V 4 bases and J 1 base; bases outside gene matches: 10. Germline CDR1 MDHEN, CDR2 SYDVKM. The CDR3 sequence: CASSSSTGGAQNTEAFF. The CDR3 bases are TGTGCCAGCAGTTCATCTACAGGGGGCGCCCAGAACACTGAAGCTTTCTTT.

There are a few counts of this clone. In DNA, the CDR3 is TGTGCCAGCAGCCAAGACCTAGCGGGGGACAATGAGCAGTTCTTC. It codes for CASSQDLAGDNEQFF. V and J are TRBV4-2 and TRBJ2-1; 10 nucleotides match TRBD2. V shed 0 bases, J shed 5 bases, and the junction held 1 base outside the gene matches. CDR1 and CDR2 from the germline V gene are LGHNA and YNFKEQ. CDR3 length: 15 amino acids.

The J gene is TRBJ2-7, the V gene TRBV6-5; D unclear. V was clipped by 7 bases and J by 0 bases, with 13 bases between them. Germline lookup yields CDR1 MNHEY and CDR2 SVGAGI. The CDR3 totals 14 residues. The CDR3: CASTTGVSSYEQYF. The CDR3 DNA is TGTGCCAGCACCACCGGTGTTAGCTCCTACGAGCAGTACTTC.

The V and J genes are TRBV6-4 and TRBJ2-2; D perhaps matches TRBD1 (5 bases). Germline values: CDR1 MRHNA, CDR2 SNTAGT. Deletions cut 3 bases from V and 2 bases from J, with 7 bases between. The CDR3 consists of 14 residues. The CDR3 DNA sequence: TGTGCCAGCAGTGAGACAGCTAACACCGGGGAGCTGTTTTTT. It codes for CASSETANTGELFF.

CDR3 sequence reads: CASSTHGLQPQHF. DNA of the CDR3: TGTGCCAGCAGTACTCATGGTTTGCAGCCCCAGCATTTT. The J gene is TRBJ1-5, the V gene TRBV28; D is unclear. This CDR3 has 13 amino acids. Germline V lookup: CDR1 MDHEN, CDR2 SYDVKM. Between the trimmed V and J ends, which lost 5 bases and 7 bases, there was a span of 12 bases.

A few counts support this clone. The V call is TRBV5-6, the J call TRBJ2-5, with D perhaps TRBD2 (5 bases). The germline V gene encodes CDR1 SGHDT and CDR2 YYEEEE. Trimming took 5 bases from V and 4 from J, leaving 12 bases between them. This CDR3 is built from 13 residues. CDR3 in amino acids: CASRSLAGETQYF. The CDR3, as DNA: TGTGCCAGCAGATCCCTTGCGGGAGAGACCCAGTACTTC.

The chain has TRBV7-2 and TRBJ1-1; possibly TRBD1 for D (5 bases). Germline V gives CDR1 SGHTA, CDR2 FQGNSA. V lost 5 bases and J lost 5, with 12 bases in between. The CDR3 is 13 residues long. The CDR3 sequence is CASSPRVMTEAFF. CDR3 DNA sequence: TGTGCCAGCAGCCCCAGGGTTATGACTGAAGCTTTCTTT.

V and J are TRBV6-6 and TRBJ1-1; TRBD1 is a possible D gene (5 bases). Trimming removed 6 bases from V and 2 bases from J, with 19 bases in between. The germline CDR1 and CDR2 sequences are MNHNY and SVGAGI (reference sequence). This CDR3 region has 16 residues. The CDR3: CASRERDGSSNTEAFF. The CDR3 DNA reads as TGTGCCAGCAGGGAACGGGACGGGAGCTCCAACACTGAAGCTTTCTTT.